The text below deals with one TCR beta chain. The target antigen is unknown. Only in-frame clones appear in the TCRdb table, and some are missing; sequencing was by immunoSEQ multiplex PCR. The sample consists of approximately 150,000 clones, around 93% of them appearing once. The data stem from a study of T cell responses to AZD1222 COVID-19 vaccine. About the study: Second-dose schedules of about 4 or about 12 weeks were combined. Study-level points and caveats: Seropositive AZD1222 recipients at baseline numbered only six or seven. It should be noted that donors were predominantly white British and more often female, and clonal diversity was possibly underestimated.

V lost 4 bases and J lost 4, with 16 bases in between. The CDR3 runs 15 residues. Germline V gives CDR1 SGHRS, CDR2 YFSETQ. The chain links TRBV5-1 to TRBJ2-3; D might be TRBD1 (6 bases). The sample was peripheral blood, taken on day 0 of AZD1222 vaccination. The sequence was obtained from an adult in good health. The CDR3 DNA sequence: TGCGCCAGCAGCCTGGGACATGCCTCGGCAGATACGCAGTATTTT. Protein: CASSLGHASADTQYF.